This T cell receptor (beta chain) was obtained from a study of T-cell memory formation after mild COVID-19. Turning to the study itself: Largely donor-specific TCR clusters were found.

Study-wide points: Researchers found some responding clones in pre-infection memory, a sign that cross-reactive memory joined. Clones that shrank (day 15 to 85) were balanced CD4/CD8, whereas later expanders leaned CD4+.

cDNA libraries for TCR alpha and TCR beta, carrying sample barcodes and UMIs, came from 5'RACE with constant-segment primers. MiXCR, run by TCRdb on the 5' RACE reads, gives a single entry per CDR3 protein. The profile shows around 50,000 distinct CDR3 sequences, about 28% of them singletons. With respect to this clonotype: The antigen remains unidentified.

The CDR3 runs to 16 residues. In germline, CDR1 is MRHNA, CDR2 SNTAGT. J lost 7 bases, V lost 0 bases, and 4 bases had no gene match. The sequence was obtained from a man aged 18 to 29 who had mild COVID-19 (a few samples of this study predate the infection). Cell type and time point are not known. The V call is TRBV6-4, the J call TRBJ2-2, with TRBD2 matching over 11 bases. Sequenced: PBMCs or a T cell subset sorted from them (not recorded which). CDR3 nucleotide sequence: TGTGCCAGCAGTGACTCTAGCGGGGGGGCCGGCGGGGAGCTGTTTTTT. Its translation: CASSDSSGGAGGELFF.